The sequence of this T cell receptor (beta chain) was determined in a study of molecular identifiers for immune sequencing clone quantification. CDR1 is GTSNPN, CDR2 SVGIG, per germline (reference sequence). CDR3 length equals 15 residues. Preparation of the bulk TCR libraries relied on previously described methods and listed TCR primers. TCRdb re-analysed the PCR reads in MiXCR, keeping a single row per CDR3 protein. The sample lists about 640,000 distinct CDR3 sequences, about 20% occurring once. Worth noting for this clonotype: This sequence may be a read error, since a much larger clone differs from it by one base.

The source is a human donor in good health. Some libraries in this study had Jurkat cell RNA spiked in. The sequenced sample consisted of naive CD8+ T cells from blood, with Jurkat cell RNA spiked in. Subset defined: FACS-sorted CD8+CD4-CCR7+CD45RA+ naive T cells. The chain has TRBV30 and TRBJ2-6, with D maybe TRBD1 (6 bases). CDR3 bases: TGTGCCTGGAGTCCGGACAGAACTGGGGCCAACGCCCTGACTTTC. It codes for CAWSPDRTGANALTF.